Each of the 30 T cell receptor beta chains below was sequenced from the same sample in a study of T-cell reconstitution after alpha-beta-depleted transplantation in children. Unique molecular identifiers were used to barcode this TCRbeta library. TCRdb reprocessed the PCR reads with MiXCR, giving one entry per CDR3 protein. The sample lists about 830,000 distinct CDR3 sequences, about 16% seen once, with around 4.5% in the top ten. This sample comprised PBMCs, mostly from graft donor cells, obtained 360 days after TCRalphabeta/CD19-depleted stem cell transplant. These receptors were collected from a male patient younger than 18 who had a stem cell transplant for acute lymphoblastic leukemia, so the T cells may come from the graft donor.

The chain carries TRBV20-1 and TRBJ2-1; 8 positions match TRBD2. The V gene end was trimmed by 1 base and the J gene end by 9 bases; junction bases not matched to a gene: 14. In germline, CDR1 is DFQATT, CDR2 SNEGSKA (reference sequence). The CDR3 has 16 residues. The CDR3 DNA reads TGCAGTGCTAGAGCCTACGGTCGGGAGGGGGGCGGTGAGCAGTTCTTC. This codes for CSARAYGREGGGEQFF.

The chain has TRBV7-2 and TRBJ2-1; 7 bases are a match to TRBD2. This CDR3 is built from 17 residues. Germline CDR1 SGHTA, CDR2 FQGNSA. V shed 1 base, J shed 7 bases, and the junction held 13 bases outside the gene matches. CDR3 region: CASSLGAGVVFGNEQFF. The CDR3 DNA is TGTGCCAGCAGCTTAGGGGCGGGAGTAGTGTTTGGGAATGAGCAGTTCTTC.

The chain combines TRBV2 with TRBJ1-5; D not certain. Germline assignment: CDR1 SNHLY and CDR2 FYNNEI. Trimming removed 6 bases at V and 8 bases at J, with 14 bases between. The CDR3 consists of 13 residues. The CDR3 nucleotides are TGTGCCAGCAGCGGGATCGGGGATGAGCCCCAGCATTTT. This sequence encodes CASSGIGDEPQHF. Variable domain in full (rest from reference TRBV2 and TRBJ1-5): EPEVTQTPSHQVTQMGQEVILRCVPISNHLYFYWYRQILGQKVEFLVSFYNNEISEKSEIFDDQFSVERPDGSNFTLKIRSTKLEDSAMYFCASSGIGDEPQHFGDGTRLSIL.

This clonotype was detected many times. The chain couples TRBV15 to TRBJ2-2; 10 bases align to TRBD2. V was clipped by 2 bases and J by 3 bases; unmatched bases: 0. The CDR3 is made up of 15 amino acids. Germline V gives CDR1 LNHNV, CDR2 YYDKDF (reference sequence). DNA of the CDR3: TGTGCCACCAGCAGACTAGCGGGAGACACCGGGGAGCTGTTTTTT. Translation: CATSRLAGDTGELFF.

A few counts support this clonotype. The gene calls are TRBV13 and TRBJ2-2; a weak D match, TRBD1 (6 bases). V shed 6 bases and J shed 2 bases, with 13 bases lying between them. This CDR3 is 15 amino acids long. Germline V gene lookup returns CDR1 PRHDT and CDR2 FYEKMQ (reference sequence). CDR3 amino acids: CASSNGQINTGELFF. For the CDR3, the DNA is TGTGCCAGCAGTAACGGACAGATTAACACCGGGGAGCTGTTTTTT.

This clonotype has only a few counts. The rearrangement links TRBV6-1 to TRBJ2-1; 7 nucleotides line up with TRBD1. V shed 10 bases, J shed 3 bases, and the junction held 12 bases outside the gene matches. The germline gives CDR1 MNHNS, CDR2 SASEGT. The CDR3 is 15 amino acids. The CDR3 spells CAIRRTGAVYNEQFF. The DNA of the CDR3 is TGTGCCATCAGAAGAACAGGGGCCGTCTACAATGAGCAGTTCTTC.

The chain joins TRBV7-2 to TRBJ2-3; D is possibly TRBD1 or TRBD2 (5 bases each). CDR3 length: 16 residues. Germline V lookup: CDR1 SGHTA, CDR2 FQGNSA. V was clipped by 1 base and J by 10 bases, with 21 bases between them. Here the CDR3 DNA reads TGTGCCAGCAGCTTAGATGGGACGGGGCCCATTTTGTCGCAGTATTTT. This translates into CASSLDGTGPILSQYF.

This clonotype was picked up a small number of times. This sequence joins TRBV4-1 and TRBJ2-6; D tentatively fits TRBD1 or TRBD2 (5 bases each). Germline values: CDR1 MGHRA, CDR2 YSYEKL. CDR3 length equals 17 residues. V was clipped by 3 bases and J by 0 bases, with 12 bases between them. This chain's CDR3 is CASSHPPGTSGANVLTF. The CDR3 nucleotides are TGCGCCAGCAGCCATCCTCCAGGGACCTCTGGGGCCAACGTCCTGACTTTC.

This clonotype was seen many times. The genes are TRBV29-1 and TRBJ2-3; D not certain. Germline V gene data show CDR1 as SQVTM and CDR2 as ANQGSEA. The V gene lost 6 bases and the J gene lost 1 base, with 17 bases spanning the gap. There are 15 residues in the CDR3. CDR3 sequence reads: CSVGLAPQGTDTQYF. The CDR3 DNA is TGCAGCGTGGGCCTGGCACCCCAGGGCACAGATACGCAGTATTTT.

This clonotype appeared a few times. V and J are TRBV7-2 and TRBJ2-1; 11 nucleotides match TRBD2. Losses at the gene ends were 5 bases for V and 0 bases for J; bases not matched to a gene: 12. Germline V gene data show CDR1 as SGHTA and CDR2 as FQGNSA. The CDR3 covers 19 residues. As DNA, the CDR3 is TGTGCCAGCAGCCTACCGGGACTAGCGGCCCCAAGCTCCTACAATGAGCAGTTCTTC. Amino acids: CASSLPGLAAPSSYNEQFF.

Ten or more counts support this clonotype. CDR3 region: CATSSPEGNQYF. The CDR3 nucleotides are TGTGCCACCAGCAGCCCGGAGGGTAACCAGTACTTC. The chain carries TRBV15 and TRBJ2-7, with D possibly matching TRBD2 (6 bases). The V gene lost 3 bases and the J gene lost 10 bases, with 13 bases spanning the gap. CDR1 is LNHNV and CDR2 is YYDKDF in the germline V gene (reference sequence). The CDR3 spans 12 residues.

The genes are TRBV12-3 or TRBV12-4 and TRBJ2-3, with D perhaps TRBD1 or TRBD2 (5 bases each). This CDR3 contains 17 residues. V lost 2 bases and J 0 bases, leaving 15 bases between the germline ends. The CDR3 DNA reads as TGTGCCAGCAGTTTACGGGACGGGCCTCCTAGCACAGATACGCAGTATTTT. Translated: CASSLRDGPPSTDTQYF.

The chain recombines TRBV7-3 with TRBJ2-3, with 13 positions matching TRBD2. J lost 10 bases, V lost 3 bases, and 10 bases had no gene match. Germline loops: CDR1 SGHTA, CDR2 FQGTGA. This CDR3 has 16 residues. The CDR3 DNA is TGTGCCAGCAGCTTCTCCGGGACTAGCGGGGCCGCCCCGCAGTATTTT. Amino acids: CASSFSGTSGAAPQYF.

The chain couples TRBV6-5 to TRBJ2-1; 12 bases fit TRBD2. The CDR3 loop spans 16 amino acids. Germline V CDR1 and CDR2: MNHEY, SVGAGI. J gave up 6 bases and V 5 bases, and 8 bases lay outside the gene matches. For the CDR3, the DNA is TGTGCCAGCAGTCTGGGGACTAGCGGGTGGAGCAATGAGCAGTTCTTC. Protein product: CASSLGTSGWSNEQFF.

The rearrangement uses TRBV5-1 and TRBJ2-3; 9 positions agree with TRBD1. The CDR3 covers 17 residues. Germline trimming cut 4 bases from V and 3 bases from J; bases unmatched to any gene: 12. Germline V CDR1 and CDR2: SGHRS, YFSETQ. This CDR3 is CASSTPQGAVVTDTQYF. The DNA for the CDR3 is TGCGCCAGCAGCACCCCACAGGGGGCAGTAGTAACAGATACGCAGTATTTT.

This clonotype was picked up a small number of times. CDR3: CASSFRLAGRHEQYF. CDR3 DNA sequence: TGTGCCAGCAGCTTTAGACTAGCTGGCCGGCACGAGCAGTACTTC. The chain links TRBV7-2 to TRBJ2-7, with 7 bases matching TRBD2. The CDR3 contains 15 residues. Germline V CDR1 and CDR2: SGHTA, FQGNSA. The V gene end was trimmed by 3 bases and the J gene end by 5 bases; junction bases not matched to a gene: 10.

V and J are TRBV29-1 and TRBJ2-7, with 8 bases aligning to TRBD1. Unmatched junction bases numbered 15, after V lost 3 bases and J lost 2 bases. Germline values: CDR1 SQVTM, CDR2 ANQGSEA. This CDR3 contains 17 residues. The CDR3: CSVDGRRGHPSTYEQYF. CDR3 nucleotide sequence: TGCAGCGTTGATGGGCGCAGGGGGCACCCAAGCACCTACGAGCAGTACTTC.

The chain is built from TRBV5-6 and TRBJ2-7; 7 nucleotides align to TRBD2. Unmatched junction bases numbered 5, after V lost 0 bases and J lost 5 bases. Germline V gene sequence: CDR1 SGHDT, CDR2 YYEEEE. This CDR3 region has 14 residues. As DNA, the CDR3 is TGTGCCAGCAGCTTGGTCCAGGGAGGGAACGAGCAGTACTTC. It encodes CASSLVQGGNEQYF.

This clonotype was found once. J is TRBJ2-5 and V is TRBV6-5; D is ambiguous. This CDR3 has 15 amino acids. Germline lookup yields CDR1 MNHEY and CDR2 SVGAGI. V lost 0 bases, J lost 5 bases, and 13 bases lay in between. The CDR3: CASSYSSRPRETQYF. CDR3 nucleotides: TGTGCCAGCAGTTACTCGTCTCGGCCGCGGGAGACCCAGTACTTC.

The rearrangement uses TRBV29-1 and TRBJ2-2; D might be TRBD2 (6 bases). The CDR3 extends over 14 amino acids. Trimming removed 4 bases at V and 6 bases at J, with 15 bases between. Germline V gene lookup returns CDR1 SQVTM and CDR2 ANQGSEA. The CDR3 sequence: CSVVLEGDAGELFF. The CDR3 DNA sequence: TGCAGCGTTGTTCTGGAGGGCGACGCCGGGGAGCTGTTTTTT.

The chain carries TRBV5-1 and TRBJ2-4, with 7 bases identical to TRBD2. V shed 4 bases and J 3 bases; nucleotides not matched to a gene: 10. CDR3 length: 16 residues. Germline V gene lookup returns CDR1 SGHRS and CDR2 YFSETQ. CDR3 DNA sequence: TGCGCCAGCAGCCCCCGCGGGGGTGAAGTCAAAAACATTCAGTACTTC. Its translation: CASSPRGGEVKNIQYF.

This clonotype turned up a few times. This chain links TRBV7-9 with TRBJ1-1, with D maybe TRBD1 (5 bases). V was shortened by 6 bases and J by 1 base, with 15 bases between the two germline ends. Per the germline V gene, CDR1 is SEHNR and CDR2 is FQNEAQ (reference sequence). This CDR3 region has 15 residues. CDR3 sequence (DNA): TGTGCCAGCAGAGTCCCCGGGACTCAGAACACTGAAGCTTTCTTT. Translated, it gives CASRVPGTQNTEAFF.

The CDR3: CASSRLGLAGGADTQYF. CDR3 DNA sequence: TGCGCCAGCAGCCGGCTGGGGCTAGCGGGAGGGGCAGATACGCAGTATTTT. The chain employs TRBV5-1 and TRBJ2-3; 12 bases map to TRBD2. Per the germline V gene, CDR1 is SGHRS and CDR2 is YFSETQ. J lost 4 bases, V lost 4 bases, and 10 bases had no gene match. The CDR3 spans 17 residues.

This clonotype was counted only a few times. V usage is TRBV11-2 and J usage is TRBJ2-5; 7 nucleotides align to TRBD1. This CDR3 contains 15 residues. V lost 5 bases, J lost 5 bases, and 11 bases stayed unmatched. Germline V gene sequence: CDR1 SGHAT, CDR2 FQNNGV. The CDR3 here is CASSHLRGRGETQYF. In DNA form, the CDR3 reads TGTGCCAGCAGCCACTTGAGGGGGCGCGGGGAGACCCAGTACTTC.

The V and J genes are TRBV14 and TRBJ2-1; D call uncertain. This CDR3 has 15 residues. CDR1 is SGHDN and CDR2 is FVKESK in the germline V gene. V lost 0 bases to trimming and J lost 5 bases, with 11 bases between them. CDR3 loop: CASSQDLSSHNEQFF. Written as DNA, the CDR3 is TGTGCCAGCAGCCAAGATCTCTCCAGCCACAATGAGCAGTTCTTC.

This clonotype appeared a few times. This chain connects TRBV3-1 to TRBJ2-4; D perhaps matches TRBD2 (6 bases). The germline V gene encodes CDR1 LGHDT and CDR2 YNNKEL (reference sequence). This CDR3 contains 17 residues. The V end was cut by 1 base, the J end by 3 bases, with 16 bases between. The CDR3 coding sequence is TGTGCCAGCAGCCAAGGCAGACTAGGCGGGATCAAAAACATTCAGTACTTC. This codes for CASSQGRLGGIKNIQYF.

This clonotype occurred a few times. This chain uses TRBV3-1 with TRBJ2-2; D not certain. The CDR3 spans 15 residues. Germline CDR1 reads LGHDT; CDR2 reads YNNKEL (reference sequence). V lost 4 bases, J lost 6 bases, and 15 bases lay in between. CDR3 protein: CASSPSISSPGELFF. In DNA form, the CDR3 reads TGTGCCAGCAGCCCCAGCATCAGCTCACCCGGGGAGCTGTTTTTT.

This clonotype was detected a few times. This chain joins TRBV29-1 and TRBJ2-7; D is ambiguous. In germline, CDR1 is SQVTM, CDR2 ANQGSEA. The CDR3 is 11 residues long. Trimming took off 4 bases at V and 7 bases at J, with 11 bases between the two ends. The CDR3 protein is CSVGTVWEQYF. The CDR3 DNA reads TGCAGCGTTGGGACGGTCTGGGAGCAGTACTTC.

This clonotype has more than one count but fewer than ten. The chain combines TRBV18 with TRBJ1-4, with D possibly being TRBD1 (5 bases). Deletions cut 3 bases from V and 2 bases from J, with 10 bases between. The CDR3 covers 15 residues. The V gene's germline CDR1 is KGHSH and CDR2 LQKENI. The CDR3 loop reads CASSPLRGTNEKLFF. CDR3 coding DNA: TGTGCCAGCTCACCTCTTCGGGGGACTAATGAAAAACTGTTTTTT. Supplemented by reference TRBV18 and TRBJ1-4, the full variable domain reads NAGVMQNPRHLVRRRGQEARLRCSPMKGHSHVYWYRQLPEEGLKFMVYLQKENIIDESGMPKERFSAEFPKEGPSILRIQQVVRGDSAAYFCASSPLRGTNEKLFFGSGTQLSVL.

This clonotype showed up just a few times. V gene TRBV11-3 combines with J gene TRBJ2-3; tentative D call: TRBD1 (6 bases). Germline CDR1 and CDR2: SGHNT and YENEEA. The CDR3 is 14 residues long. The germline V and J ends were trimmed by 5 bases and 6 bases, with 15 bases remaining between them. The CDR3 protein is CASSAGAQHDTQYF. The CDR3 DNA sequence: TGTGCCAGCAGCGCAGGGGCCCAACACGATACGCAGTATTTT.